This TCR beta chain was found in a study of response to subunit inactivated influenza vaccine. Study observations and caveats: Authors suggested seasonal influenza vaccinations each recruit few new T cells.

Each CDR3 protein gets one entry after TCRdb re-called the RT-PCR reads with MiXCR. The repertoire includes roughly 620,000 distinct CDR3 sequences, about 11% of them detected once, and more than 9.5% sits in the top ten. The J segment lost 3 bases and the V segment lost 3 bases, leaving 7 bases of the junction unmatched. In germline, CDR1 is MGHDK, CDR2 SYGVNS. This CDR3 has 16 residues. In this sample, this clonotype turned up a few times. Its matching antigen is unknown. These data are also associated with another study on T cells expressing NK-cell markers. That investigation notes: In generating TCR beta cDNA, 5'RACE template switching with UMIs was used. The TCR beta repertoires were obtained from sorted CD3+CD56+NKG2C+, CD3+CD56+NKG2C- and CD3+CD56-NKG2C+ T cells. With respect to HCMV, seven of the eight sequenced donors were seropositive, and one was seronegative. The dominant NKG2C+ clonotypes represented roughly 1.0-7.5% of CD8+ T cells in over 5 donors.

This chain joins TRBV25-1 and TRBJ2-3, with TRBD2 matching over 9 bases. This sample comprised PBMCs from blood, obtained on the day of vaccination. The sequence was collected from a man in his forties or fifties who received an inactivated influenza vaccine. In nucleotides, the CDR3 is TGTGCCAGCAGTGAGGATAGCGGGAGTGGTACAGATACGCAGTATTTT. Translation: CASSEDSGSGTDTQYF.